This T cell receptor beta chain was profiled in a study of cytomegalovirus exposure and HLA in healthy donors. There are 15 residues in the CDR3. V was clipped by 7 bases and J by 4 bases; unmatched bases: 10. Germline CDR1 LGHNA, CDR2 YSLEER. The study ran its PCR with 60 Vbeta and 13 Jbeta primers. Using immunoSEQ multiplex PCR, the repertoire was profiled, and TCRdb retains in-frame clones only, with some absent. Counted here are approximately 190,000 clones, approximately 87% occurring once; the ten biggest clones make up 1.3%. Regarding the study as a whole: Under in vitro conditions, three CMV-associated chains were confirmed as specific for CMV antigens. Sequencing depth across donors, presence/absence analyses assumed, was roughly uniform. The authors considered a cluster of highly shared sequence variants likely to be a sequencing artifact.

As for this clone: The antigen is not known.

Sequencing input: PBMCs. This sequence joins TRBV4-3 and TRBJ1-5; 7 bases are a match to TRBD1. The sequence was collected from a man under 40 in good health and CMV-seronegative. CDR3 bases: TGCGCCAGCAAGTCCGACAGGGTTGGAAATCAGCCCCAGCATTTT. This encodes CASKSDRVGNQPQHF.